The source of this T cell receptor (beta chain) is a study of blood T cell repertoires in COVID-19. Looking at the study overall: COVID-19 samples from acute and convalescent phases originated in the United States, Italy and Spain. PBMCs, B-cell-depleted T cells, or T cells were the source of the cDNA or gDNA that made up the material.

CDR1 is SGHVS, CDR2 FQNEAQ, per germline. This CDR3 region has 14 residues. V was trimmed by 5 bases and J by 1 base, leaving 11 bases between them. Original handling: Amplification with reference gene primers provided the estimates of nucleated cell counts. Assay: immunoSEQ multiplex PCR; the TCRdb copy retains only in-frame clones and omits some. V and J calls and clone size are as listed in that table; D and trimming were resolved from the DNA. The data hold about 72,000 clones, with roughly nine tenths observed a single time. The origin of this receptor is a human donor in a cohort sampled during active COVID-19. The specimen was peripheral blood. This chain uses TRBV7-8 with TRBJ1-1; unclear D gene. CDR3 sequence: CASSPWQENTEAFF. DNA for the CDR3: TGTGCCAGCAGCCCGTGGCAAGAGAACACTGAAGCTTTCTTT.